A selection of T cell receptor beta chains follows, all from one sample in a study of T cell responses to AZD1222 COVID-19 vaccine. Sequencing used immunoSEQ multiplex PCR; TCRdb keeps in-frame clones, though not all of them. The sample includes over 150,000 clones, around 87% seen only once; the top ten take 4% to 5.5%. The specimen comprised peripheral blood, sampled 28 days after the second AZD1222 dose. The receptors here all came from an adult who received the AZD1222 COVID-19 vaccine. Both conserved end residues are part of each CDR3. D genes are given only for firm matches. The size field is filled for only some rows; it gives once, few, many or a size class.

CDR3 DNA | CDR3 protein | CDR3 length | clone size | V gene | D gene | J gene
TGTGCCAGCAGTGACGGGCAGTCCCCCGAAGCTTTCTTT | CASSDGQSPEAFF | 13 | - | TRBV6-4 | - | TRBJ1-1
TGTGCCTCCCAGGGGGGGCCGATCGAGACCCAGTACTTC | CASQGGPIETQYF | 13 | few | TRBV12-3/TRBV12-4 | - | TRBJ2-5
TGTGCCAGCAGTTACTCCTTTACGGCCGGGGAGCTGTTTTTT | CASSYSFTAGELFF | 14 | - | TRBV6-5 | - | TRBJ2-2
TGTGCCAGCAGAGGGGGTGGCTACACCTTC | CASRGGGYTF | 10 | few | TRBV5-5 | - | TRBJ1-2
TGCGCCAGCAGCCAGGGACAGATACAAACAAACTATGGCTACACCTTC | CASSQGQIQTNYGYTF | 16 | - | TRBV5-1 | TRBD1 | TRBJ1-2
TGTGCCAGCAGTTTTAAGGGCCTCTCTGGAAACACCATATATTTT | CASSFKGLSGNTIYF | 15 | - | TRBV27 | - | TRBJ1-3
TGTGCCTGGAGTCAAGGAAACTATGGCTACACCTTC | CAWSQGNYGYTF | 12 | - | TRBV30 | - | TRBJ1-2
TGTGCCTGGAGACAGGGGTGGACTGAAGCTTTCTTT | CAWRQGWTEAFF | 12 | - | TRBV30 | TRBD1 | TRBJ1-1
TGTGCCATCGGGACAGCGAACACTGAAGCTTTCTTT | CAIGTANTEAFF | 12 | - | TRBV10-3 | TRBD1 | TRBJ1-1
TGTGCCAGCAGTTACGGGAACCCTTGGGGGTATGGCTACACCTTC | CASSYGNPWGYGYTF | 15 | - | TRBV6-5 | - | TRBJ1-2
TGTGCCAGCAGCCCCCGGGTTGAAGCTTTCTTT | CASSPRVEAFF | 11 | - | TRBV21-1 | - | TRBJ1-1